This T cell receptor (beta chain) is from a study of blood T cell repertoires in COVID-19. In the study overall: T cells, B-cell-depleted T cells, or PBMCs provided the cDNA or gDNA that served as material.

This CDR3 comprises 15 residues. Germline CDR1 MGHRA, CDR2 YSYEKL. Trimming shortened V by 1 base and J by 2 bases, and 9 bases separated the two germline ends. Profiling relied on immunoSEQ multiplex PCR, and the TCRdb table lists in-frame clones only, not all of them. The data hold 60,000 to 75,000 clones, with roughly nine tenths observed a single time. The clonotype was recovered from a woman between 50 and 59 years old with COVID-19, enrolled during active disease. Input material: peripheral blood. The chain has TRBV4-1 and TRBJ1-3, with unresolved D. CDR3 nucleotide sequence: TGCGCCAGCAGCCAAGTGGGCTCAGCTGGAAACACCATATATTTT. Translation gives CASSQVGSAGNTIYF.